These T cell receptor beta chains were read from a single sample in a study of T-cell reconstitution after alpha-beta-depleted transplantation in children. TCRdb processed the PCR reads anew with MiXCR; each CDR3 protein has one entry. Counted here are 450,000 to 600,000 distinct CDR3 sequences, 10% to 15% occurring once; the ten biggest clones make up 2.2%. This material consisted of PBMCs, mostly from graft donor cells, taken 360 days after TCRalphabeta/CD19-depleted stem cell transplant. Every receptor here comes from a male patient between 5 and 17 years old who had a stem cell transplant for acute myeloid leukemia, so the T cells may come from the graft donor. Each CDR3 is given with its conserved first and last residue. A D gene is named only where the DNA matches it firmly. Clone size is shown for a subset of rows, as once, few, many or a class of expanded clone.

TRBJ2-3 | . | TRBV14 | 12 | few | CASSAPPATQYF | TGTGCCAGCAGCGCCCCCCCGGCTACGCAGTATTTT
TRBJ1-1 | . | TRBV18 | 15 | few | CASSPRDEGSTEAFF | TGTGCCAGCTCTCCTCGGGACGAGGGGAGCACTGAAGCTTTCTTT
TRBJ2-1 | TRBD2 | TRBV2 | 21 | . | CASRGSGTSGRKLGGYNEQFF | TGTGCCAGCAGGGGGAGTGGGACTAGCGGGAGGAAACTGGGGGGTTACAATGAGCAGTTCTTC
TRBJ1-1 | . | TRBV29-1 | 13 | few | CSVLTGLRTEAFF | TGCAGCGTCCTGACAGGCCTTAGGACTGAAGCTTTCTTT
TRBJ1-1 | TRBD1 | TRBV7-3 | 15 | . | CASSATGVRNTEAFF | TGTGCCAGCAGCGCCACAGGGGTAAGGAACACTGAAGCTTTCTTT
TRBJ2-7 | . | TRBV21-1 | 14 | few | CASSKGREIYEQYF | TGTGCCAGCAGCAAAGGTCGGGAGATCTACGAGCAGTACTTC
TRBJ2-3 | TRBD2 | TRBV4-3 | 17 | . | CASSPLEAGGPGDTQYF | TGCGCCAGCAGCCCCCTCGAAGCGGGAGGGCCGGGAGATACGCAGTATTTT
TRBJ2-7 | . | TRBV25-1 | 14 | . | CASSEPGRYYEQYF | TGTGCCAGCAGTGAACCGGGACGGTACTACGAGCAGTACTTC
TRBJ2-3 | TRBD2 | TRBV28 | 14 | many | CASSLLGLASPQYF | TGTGCCAGCAGTTTACTTGGACTAGCCTCCCCGCAGTATTTT
TRBJ2-3 | TRBD1 | TRBV4-3 | 16 | many | CASSQEGDRYTDTQYF | TGCGCCAGCAGCCAAGAAGGGGACAGATACACAGATACGCAGTATTTT
TRBJ2-1 | TRBD2 | TRBV7-2 | 18 | few | CASSLLVVAGGSYNEQFF | TGTGCCAGCAGCTTACTGGTGGTAGCGGGAGGATCCTACAATGAGCAGTTCTTC
TRBJ1-2 | . | TRBV25-1 | 13 | . | CASSEWTNYGYTF | TGTGCCAGCAGTGAGTGGACTAACTATGGCTACACCTTC
TRBJ1-5 | . | TRBV29-1 | 16 | . | CSVGPGGTLGNQPQHF | TGCAGCGTGGGCCCCGGTGGGACGTTGGGGAATCAGCCCCAGCATTTT
TRBJ2-3 | . | TRBV5-1 | 18 | . | CASSFVPLLRGSTDTQYF | TGCGCCAGCAGCTTCGTCCCCCTGTTGCGGGGTTCCACAGATACGCAGTATTTT
TRBJ2-2 | . | TRBV4-3 | 16 | few | CASSSRGGMGTGELFF | TGCGCCAGCAGCTCAAGGGGCGGGATGGGGACCGGGGAGCTGTTTTTT
TRBJ2-7 | TRBD1 | TRBV28 | 15 | . | CASSLWQGAQHEQYF | TGTGCCAGCAGTTTGTGGCAGGGGGCACAACACGAGCAGTACTTC
TRBJ2-1 | . | TRBV4-1 | 15 | . | CASSQVLFHYNEQFF | TGCGCCAGCAGCCAAGTTCTATTCCACTACAATGAGCAGTTCTTC
TRBJ2-5 | TRBD2 | TRBV11-1 | 15 | . | CASSLDPGGAETQYF | TGTGCCAGCAGCTTAGACCCGGGAGGGGCGGAGACCCAGTACTTC
TRBJ2-1 | . | TRBV6-2/TRBV6-3 | 13 | . | CALAASSYNEQFF | TGTGCTCTGGCGGCGAGCTCCTACAATGAGCAGTTCTTC
TRBJ1-1 | TRBD1 | TRBV29-1 | 11 | . | CSADRGQGAFF | TGCAGCGCCGACCGTGGACAGGGTGCTTTCTTT
TRBJ2-2 | TRBD2 | TRBV24-1 | 16 | few | CATSDGSGRRSGELFF | TGTGCCACCAGTGATGGTAGCGGGAGACGTTCCGGGGAGCTGTTTTTT
TRBJ1-3 | TRBD1 | TRBV20-1 | 12 | few | CGQAHSGNTIYF | TGCGGACAGGCCCACTCTGGAAACACCATATATTTT
TRBJ2-1 | TRBD2 | TRBV29-1 | 12 | . | CSERTSGVPEFF | TGCAGCGAACGGACTAGCGGGGTGCCTGAGTTCTTC
TRBJ2-7 | . | TRBV27 | 17 | few | CASSLRIMGSQAYEQYF | TGTGCCAGCAGTTTAAGGATTATGGGATCCCAAGCCTACGAGCAGTACTTC
TRBJ2-7 | . | TRBV29-1 | 16 | many | CSVQWGRASGTYEQYF | TGCAGCGTTCAATGGGGCAGGGCGTCCGGGACGTACGAGCAGTACTTC
TRBJ2-1 | TRBD2 | TRBV6-2/TRBV6-3 | 15 | few | CASSLAGLLYNEQFF | TGTGCCAGCAGCTTAGCGGGATTGCTCTACAATGAGCAGTTCTTC
TRBJ2-1 | . | TRBV7-3 | 14 | few | CASSIDLWDNEQFF | TGTGCCAGCAGCATTGACCTTTGGGACAATGAGCAGTTCTTC
TRBJ2-7 | TRBD2 | TRBV20-1 | 15 | . | CSAPLTSGNSGEQYF | TGCAGTGCGCCCTTGACTAGCGGGAACTCGGGGGAGCAGTACTTC
TRBJ2-5 | TRBD2 | TRBV18 | 20 | . | CASSPLPSGVNPLIEETQYF | TGTGCCAGCTCACCACTTCCTAGCGGGGTAAACCCCCTCATCGAGGAGACCCAGTACTTC
TRBJ2-1 | . | TRBV19 | 14 | few | CASSTKYSGSEQFF | TGTGCCAGTAGTACCAAATACAGCGGAAGTGAGCAGTTCTTC
TRBJ2-5 | . | TRBV12-3/TRBV12-4 | 14 | many | CASSLGATQETQYF | TGTGCCAGCAGTTTAGGTGCGACCCAAGAGACCCAGTACTTC
TRBJ2-7 | . | TRBV4-2 | 17 | . | CASSHATGSEGSYEQYF | TGTGCCAGCAGCCATGCCACCGGGAGCGAGGGTTCCTACGAGCAGTACTTC
TRBJ2-7 | TRBD2 | TRBV4-3 | 15 | . | CASSRLAEGDYEQYF | TGCGCCAGCAGTCGTCTAGCGGAAGGAGACTACGAGCAGTACTTC
TRBJ1-5 | . | TRBV15 | 19 | . | CATSRDFGTSLNSNQPQHF | TGTGCCACCAGCAGAGACTTCGGCACCAGCCTCAATAGCAATCAGCCCCAGCATTTT
TRBJ2-7 | . | TRBV6-2/TRBV6-3 | 16 | few | CASSWSGQSYLVEQYF | TGTGCCAGCAGTTGGTCCGGACAGTCATACCTAGTAGAGCAGTACTTC
TRBJ2-7 | . | TRBV28 | 18 | few | CASSSYLALGRGPYEQYF | TGTGCCAGCAGTTCATACCTCGCCTTAGGAAGGGGCCCCTACGAGCAGTACTTC
TRBJ2-7 | . | TRBV20-1 | 13 | few | CSALSGADYEQYF | TGCAGTGCCCTTTCCGGGGCCGACTACGAGCAGTACTTC
TRBJ2-5 | . | TRBV7-8 | 14 | . | CASSSSGLARTQYF | TGTGCCAGCAGCTCCTCAGGGTTGGCCAGGACCCAGTACTTC
TRBJ1-2 | . | TRBV3-1 | 13 | . | CASSQGTGYGYTF | TGTGCCAGCAGCCAAGGAACGGGTTATGGCTACACCTTC
TRBJ2-1 | . | TRBV24-1 | 12 | many | CATSDLMPGQFF | TGTGCCACCAGTGATTTGATGCCCGGGCAGTTCTTC
TRBJ2-4 | TRBD1 | TRBV7-9 | 13 | many | CASSSTGESIQYF | TGTGCCAGCAGCTCGACAGGGGAAAGTATTCAGTACTTC
TRBJ2-7 | . | TRBV7-9 | 12 | . | CAVRAPPYEQYF | TGTGCCGTTCGGGCACCTCCCTACGAGCAGTACTTC
TRBJ2-4 | . | TRBV2 | 11 | . | CASIDYPSEYF | TGTGCCAGCATTGACTACCCGTCTGAGTACTTC
TRBJ2-5 | . | TRBV7-6 | 15 | many | CASVRGTQYQETQYF | TGTGCCAGTGTACGCGGGACTCAGTACCAAGAGACCCAGTACTTC
TRBJ2-3 | TRBD1 | TRBV7-9 | 12 | . | CASSWGQNTQYF | TGTGCCAGCAGCTGGGGACAGAATACGCAGTATTTT
TRBJ2-3 | . | TRBV7-2 | 14 | few | CASSPDGYTDTQYF | TGTGCCAGCAGCCCAGATGGTTACACAGATACGCAGTATTTT
TRBJ2-1 | . | TRBV5-1 | 14 | many | CASSLSQSYNEQFF | TGCGCCAGCAGCTTGAGTCAATCCTACAATGAGCAGTTCTTC
TRBJ2-6 | . | TRBV12-3/TRBV12-4 | 17 | many | CASSLLGGLAGANVLTF | TGTGCCAGCAGTTTGCTTGGGGGATTGGCTGGGGCCAACGTCCTGACTTTC
TRBJ2-1 | TRBD2 | TRBV28 | 15 | . | CASSLLAGIYNEQFF | TGTGCCAGCAGTTTACTAGCGGGAATCTACAATGAGCAGTTCTTC
TRBJ2-3 | TRBD2 | TRBV28 | 17 | few | CASKATRASGTTDTQYF | TGTGCCAGCAAGGCAACCCGGGCTAGCGGGACAACAGATACGCAGTATTTT
TRBJ2-2 | TRBD1 | TRBV20-1 | 14 | many | CSATGTGATGDLFF | TGCAGTGCTACCGGGACAGGGGCCACCGGGGACCTGTTTTTT
TRBJ2-2 | TRBD2 | TRBV5-1 | 17 | . | CASSFPTSAENTGELFF | TGCGCCAGCAGCTTCCCGACTAGCGCCGAGAACACCGGGGAGCTGTTTTTT
TRBJ2-2 | . | TRBV7-9 | 13 | few | CASRTGDTGELFF | TGTGCCAGCAGGACAGGTGACACCGGGGAGCTGTTTTTT
TRBJ2-1 | TRBD1 | TRBV12-3/TRBV12-4 | 14 | many | CASRAPDRACEQFF | TGTGCCAGCAGGGCTCCGGACAGGGCCTGTGAGCAGTTCTTC
TRBJ2-5 | . | TRBV2 | 15 | . | CASTLGGGTSGAQYF | TGTGCCAGCACCCTAGGTGGGGGGACCTCCGGGGCCCAGTACTTC